The present TCR beta chain was sequenced within a study of blood T cell repertoires in COVID-19 (dated by TCRdb to 2019 to 2021). Broadly, across the study: Samples covering the acute and convalescent phases of COVID-19 were provided by collaborators in the United States, Italy and Spain. The prospective study material was composed of cDNA or gDNA derived from T cells, B-cell-depleted T cells, or PBMCs. Subjects who had been exposed to COVID-19, were actively infected with it, or had recovered from it provided the deeply sampled blood TCRbeta repertoires that made up the dataset. The repertoires were made available in a free public database intended to serve as a resource for research on the immune response to SARS-CoV-2. The samples were drawn from the first 160 participants of the ongoing ImmuneRACE study and from over 950 subjects provided by 6 global collaborators. A de-identified subject ID, COVID-19 status, age in years and sex were almost always included in the sample metadata. Where available, HLA class I and class II types were obtained from metadata supplied by the sample provider rather than from assay-based typing.

TCRbeta CDR3 regions were amplified from genomic DNA using the immunoSEQ Assay, a bias-controlled multiplex PCR. The study's own analysis went as follows. The number of nucleated cells in each sample was estimated by amplification of reference gene primers within the assay. Sequence reads were collapsed and filtered to measure the absolute abundance of every unique TCRbeta CDR3 rearrangement. For each sample, productive Simpson clonality was calculated as the square root of Simpson's diversity index over productive rearrangements. The table was pulled from immuneACCESS by TCRdb, which kept in-frame rearrangements only. Such tables lose some clones; where checked, under half of the loss comes from unresolved V genes, and the rest has no known cause. V and J calls plus clone size are reproduced from that table; the DNA served to infer D and trimming. This sample has about 79,000 clones in its table, and around nine tenths of those were observed once. The top ten clones comprise about 15% of the sample.

Results and caveats for the whole study, not just this receptor: Clinical and demographic metadata were provided uncurated, with the amount varying by source and participant.

The CDR1 and CDR2 encoded by the germline V gene are MDHEN and SYDVKM. Taken from cysteine to phenylalanine, the CDR3 has 13 residues. Only the CDR3 region is kept as DNA, spanning 39 bases read in frame from base 1. Trimming removed 10 bases from V and 4 bases from J; the gene matches leave 6 bases unexplained. With regard to this clone: The target of this receptor is not known. The sample holds no much larger clone one base away, and base qualities are not on file.

Collaborating institutions collected whole blood in K2EDTA tubes following their own protocols. For TCRbeta analysis, collaborators shipped samples in one of three forms: frozen whole blood, isolated PBMCs, or DNA extracted from either of those sample types. This TCR derives from a man between 65 and 85 years old with active or convalescent COVID-19. The sequencing input was peripheral blood. This sequence uses TRBV28 and TRBJ1-2, with 10 middle bases fitting TRBD1. CDR3 reads: CAIDRGLGYGYTF. At the DNA level, the sequence is TGTGCCATAGACAGGGGGCTCGGCTATGGCTACACCTTC.